A single sample gave rise to the 29 T cell receptor beta chains below, sequenced in a study of CD8 T cells in ankylosing spondylitis. TCRdb itself ran the 5' RACE reads through MiXCR, one entry per CDR3 protein. The sample has some 130,000 distinct CDR3 sequences, roughly 8.8% seen once. Sequencing input: blood, either unsorted or a sorted T cell fraction (not recorded which). All receptors come from a male donor with ankylosing spondylitis or in good health (not recorded which).

This clonotype showed up many times. The rearrangement joins TRBV5-1 to TRBJ2-1; the match to TRBD2 covers 9 bases. The CDR3 runs 15 residues. Unmatched junction bases numbered 8, after V lost 4 bases and J lost 6 bases. The germline V gene has CDR1 SGHRS and CDR2 YFSETQ. CDR3 in DNA: TGCGCCAGCAGCCCCACGGCGGGAGGGAGCAATGAGCAGTTCTTC. Encoded protein: CASSPTAGGSNEQFF. Looking up the rest from reference TRBV5-1 and TRBJ2-1 gives the full variable domain: KAGVTQTPRYLIKTRGQQVTLSCSPISGHRSVSWYQQTPGQGLQFLFEYFSETQRNKGNFPGRFSGRQFSNSRSEMNVSTLELGDSALYLCASSPTAGGSNEQFFGPGTRLTVL.

This sequence joins TRBV5-1 and TRBJ2-1; 11 bases agree with TRBD2. With 4 bases clipped from V and 13 bases from J, the junction kept 13 bases outside the gene matches. The germline CDR1 and CDR2 sequences are SGHRS and YFSETQ. The CDR3 totals 15 residues. CDR3 coding DNA: TGCGCCAGCAGCCCCGGGACTAGCGGAGTGAAACTACAGTTCTTC. It codes for CASSPGTSGVKLQFF.

In its sample, this clonotype was seen many times. V is TRBV7-9 and J is TRBJ2-4; a possible D gene is TRBD1 (8 bases). The CDR3 length is 16 residues. Germline CDR1 and CDR2: SEHNR and FQNEAQ (reference sequence). Trimming took 5 bases from V and 3 from J, leaving 17 bases between them. The CDR3 loop reads CASSSRTGRGKNIQYF. The CDR3 bases are TGTGCCAGCAGCAGTCGGACAGGGAGGGGCAAAAACATTCAGTACTTC.

This clonotype has a count of ten or more. V usage is TRBV7-2 and J usage is TRBJ2-1; 9 bases agree with TRBD1. Trimming cost V 0 bases and J 4 bases; bases outside gene matches: 4. The CDR3 spans 16 residues. The germline V gene has CDR1 SGHTA and CDR2 FQGNSA. The CDR3 DNA reads as TGTGCCAGCAGCTTAGCGTCGGGGACAGGGTACAATGAGCAGTTCTTC. It codes for CASSLASGTGYNEQFF. The variable domain in full, completed from reference TRBV7-2 and TRBJ2-1, reads GAGVSQSPSNKVTEKGKDVELRCDPISGHTALYWYRQSLGQGLEFLIYFQGNSAPDKSGLPSDRFSAERTGGSVSTLTIQRTQQEDSAVYLCASSLASGTGYNEQFFGPGTRLTVL.

Worth noting for this clonotype: A read error is possible here, since a much larger clone lies one base away. The chain joins TRBV29-1 to TRBJ2-3; TRBD2 matches at 11 bases. Germline values: CDR1 SQVTM, CDR2 ANQGSEA. The CDR3 totals 15 residues. The CDR3: CRAGVSGRAADTQYF. The CDR3 coding sequence is TGCAGAGCTGGGGTTAGCGGGAGGGCCGCAGATACGCAGTATTTT.

The table lists this clonotype with many counts. The chain couples TRBV6-1 to TRBJ2-2, with 7 nucleotides matching TRBD1. Per germline, CDR1 MNHNS and CDR2 SASEGT. This CDR3 contains 15 residues. The trim removed 6 bases at V and 0 bases at J, leaving 4 bases unmatched. The CDR3 region is CASRRGTANTGELFF. The DNA for the CDR3 is TGTGCCAGCAGAAGGGGGACAGCGAACACCGGGGAGCTGTTTTTT.

The rearrangement joins TRBV7-2 to TRBJ1-4; D is possibly TRBD1 (6 bases). There are 15 residues in the CDR3. The germline CDR1 and CDR2 sequences are SGHTA and FQGNSA. V was clipped by 4 bases and J by 2 bases, with 11 bases between them. The CDR3 region is CASSYTGPTNEKLFF. CDR3 sequence (DNA): TGTGCCAGCAGCTACACAGGGCCGACTAATGAAAAACTGTTTTTT.

Many counts were recorded for this clonotype. The chain employs TRBV20-1 and TRBJ1-4, with D perhaps TRBD1 (6 bases). This CDR3 is 13 amino acids long. Germline loops: CDR1 DFQATT, CDR2 SNEGSKA (reference sequence). The V gene lost 6 bases and the J gene lost 7 bases, with 15 bases spanning the gap. In nucleotides, the CDR3 is TGCAGTGCCCAACCCGGGGGGCCTGAAAAACTGTTTTTT. Its translation is CSAQPGGPEKLFF.

This clonotype showed up many times. The CDR3 DNA reads TGTGCCAGCAGCTCCGACAGGGATTCACCCCTCCACTTT. It translates to CASSSDRDSPLHF. This chain links TRBV11-2 with TRBJ1-6, with 7 bases aligning to TRBD1. The V and J ends lost 4 bases and 8 bases, in that order; junction bases with no gene match: 2. The CDR3 length is 13 residues. Germline V gives CDR1 SGHAT, CDR2 FQNNGV.

This clonotype was observed once. The chain carries TRBV14 and TRBJ2-7, with TRBD2 matching 12 bases. This CDR3 region has 16 residues. After removal of 4 bases from V and 4 bases from J, the junction contained 8 bases not matched to a gene. Germline V gene lookup returns CDR1 SGHDN and CDR2 FVKESK. CDR3 DNA sequence: TGTGCCAGCAGCCGACTGACTAGCGGGGGCTTTTACGAGCAGTACTTC. Protein product: CASSRLTSGGFYEQYF. The whole variable domain, remainder taken from reference TRBV14 and TRBJ2-7, is EAGVTQFPSHSVIEKGQTVTLRCDPISGHDNLYWYRRVMGKEIKFLLHFVKESKQDESGMPNNRFLAERTGGTYSTLKVQPAELEDSGVYFCASSRLTSGGFYEQYFGPGTRLTVT.

This clonotype showed up many times. The rearrangement links TRBV12-3 or TRBV12-4 to TRBJ2-5; unclear D gene. The CDR3 is made up of 13 amino acids. Trimming left V 5 bases short and J 2 bases short, with 9 bases between. The CDR3 reads CASSRLLQETQYF. The DNA for the CDR3 is TGTGCCAGCAGTCGACTGCTACAAGAGACCCAGTACTTC.

This clonotype has ten or more counts. This chain connects TRBV7-2 to TRBJ2-2; 12 bases line up with TRBD2. Germline values: CDR1 SGHTA, CDR2 FQGNSA. The CDR3 sequence is 16 residues long. V lost 0 bases, J lost 9 bases, and 5 bases stayed unmatched. The CDR3, as DNA: TGTGCCAGCAGCTTAGCGCTGACTAGCGGGAGCCGGGAGCTGTTTTTT. It encodes CASSLALTSGSRELFF.

The V and J genes are TRBV5-1 and TRBJ2-1; D gene uncertain. The CDR3 totals 12 residues. Germline V gene data show CDR1 as SGHRS and CDR2 as YFSETQ. The V gene lost 4 bases and the J gene lost 4 bases, with 6 bases spanning the gap. In DNA form, the CDR3 reads TGCGCCAGCAGCCCGCCTTACAATGAGCAGTTCTTC. It translates to CASSPPYNEQFF.

This clonotype showed up many times. CDR3 region: CASSYAADRGEKLFF. In nucleotides, the CDR3 is TGTGCCAGCAGTTACGCCGCGGACAGAGGTGAAAAACTGTTTTTT. The V call is TRBV28, the J call TRBJ1-4; TRBD1 is a possible D gene (6 bases). This CDR3 spans 15 amino acids. Germline V gene lookup returns CDR1 MDHEN and CDR2 SYDVKM. V dropped 4 bases and J dropped 7 bases, with 16 bases sitting between them.

This clonotype was picked up many times. The CDR3 region is CSALPSGRAYEQYF. The CDR3 bases are TGCAGTGCTCTCCCTAGCGGGAGGGCCTACGAGCAGTACTTC. This chain connects TRBV20-1 to TRBJ2-7; TRBD2 matches at 12 bases. After removal of 5 bases from V and 2 bases from J, the junction contained 4 bases not matched to a gene. The germline CDR1 and CDR2 sequences are DFQATT and SNEGSKA (reference sequence). The CDR3 is made up of 14 amino acids.

This clonotype has at least ten counts. The chain carries TRBV7-9 and TRBJ2-3; 8 bases are a match to TRBD1. From germline, CDR1 is SEHNR and CDR2 FQNEAQ (reference sequence). The CDR3 runs to 14 residues. V lost 5 bases to trimming and J lost 2 bases; unmatched junction nucleotides: 3. For the CDR3, the DNA is TGTGCCAGCAGCCCGACAGGGGACACAGATACGCAGTATTTT. It yields the protein CASSPTGDTDTQYF.

This rearrangement joins TRBV5-1 to TRBJ2-1; D remains ambiguous. V was trimmed by 0 bases and J by 9 bases, leaving 19 bases between them. CDR1 and CDR2 (germline): SGHRS, YFSETQ. This CDR3 has 16 residues. The CDR3 DNA reads TGCGCCAGCAGCTTGGCCTTGGGCTGGGCCCAGCTTGAGCAGTTCTTC. It yields the protein CASSLALGWAQLEQFF.

This clonotype was found many times. This chain uses TRBV28 with TRBJ2-5, with D perhaps assigned TRBD1 or TRBD2 (6 bases each). Germline CDR1 and CDR2: MDHEN and SYDVKM. V lost 7 bases and J lost 1, with 22 bases in between. The CDR3 is 17 amino acids. The CDR3 reads CASIGGGLSPGQETQYF. The CDR3 nucleotides read TGTGCCAGCATAGGGGGTGGACTATCACCAGGCCAAGAGACCCAGTACTTC.

In its sample, this clonotype was seen many times. The V and J genes are TRBV10-3 and TRBJ2-1, with 9 bases fitting TRBD2. The V gene end was trimmed by 5 bases and the J gene end by 6 bases; junction bases not matched to a gene: 5. This CDR3 contains 14 residues. CDR1 is ENHRY and CDR2 is SYGVKD in the germline V gene. The CDR3 loop reads CAISYQREVNEQFF. DNA of the CDR3: TGTGCCATCAGTTACCAGCGGGAGGTCAATGAGCAGTTCTTC.

V usage is TRBV3-1 and J usage is TRBJ2-5; 11 bases line up with TRBD2. The CDR3 has 15 amino acids. The trim removed 4 bases at V and 3 bases at J, leaving 4 bases unmatched. Per germline, CDR1 LGHDT and CDR2 YNNKEL (reference sequence). The CDR3 protein is CASSLRLAGKETQYF. The CDR3 DNA sequence: TGTGCCAGCAGCCTACGACTAGCGGGAAAAGAGACCCAGTACTTC.

This clonotype is judged medium-sized. This chain connects TRBV29-1 to TRBJ2-1, with 14 positions matching TRBD2. This CDR3 contains 17 residues. Germline V CDR1 and CDR2: SQVTM, ANQGSEA. V lost 7 bases and J lost 5; bases outside the gene matches: 13. The CDR3 here is CSAEGGTSGRWNNEQFF. In DNA, the CDR3 is TGCAGCGCCGAGGGCGGGACTAGCGGGAGATGGAACAATGAGCAGTTCTTC.

This clonotype was counted a few times. The chain has TRBV7-2 and TRBJ2-7; TRBD1 or TRBD2 may be the D gene (5 bases each). V was clipped by 5 bases and J by 3 bases, with 20 bases between them. This CDR3 is built from 16 residues. Germline lookup yields CDR1 SGHTA and CDR2 FQGNSA. CDR3 DNA sequence: TGTGCCAGCAGCCCAGATCGAGCAGGGAGTATCTACGAGCAGTACTTC. It translates to CASSPDRAGSIYEQYF.

This clonotype was counted many times. The chain joins TRBV9 to TRBJ2-1; D is perhaps TRBD1 or TRBD2 (6 bases each). The V and J ends lost 3 bases and 7 bases respectively, with 14 bases between them. CDR1 and CDR2 from the germline V gene are SGDLS and YYNGEE. The CDR3 covers 14 residues. CDR3 loop: CASSEWGAQNEQFF. In DNA, the CDR3 is TGTGCCAGCAGCGAATGGGGGGCCCAAAATGAGCAGTTCTTC.

This clonotype was seen repeatedly, ten times or more. This rearrangement joins TRBV4-3 to TRBJ2-2; 10 nucleotides match TRBD2. V dropped 0 bases and J dropped 9; count of bases not matched to a gene: 16. CDR1 and CDR2 from the germline V gene are LGHNA and YSLEER. The CDR3 runs 19 residues. CDR3 sequence (DNA): TGCGCCAGCAGCCAAGATTCTAGTCAGATCACTAGCGGGATCTGGGAGCTGTTTTTT. This gives the protein CASSQDSSQITSGIWELFF.

In this sample, this clonotype turned up many times. V is TRBV20-1 and J is TRBJ2-1, with 8 bases matching TRBD1. V trimming: 3 bases; J trimming: 12 bases; junction bases outside the gene matches: 1. From germline, CDR1 is DFQATT and CDR2 SNEGSKA (reference sequence). This CDR3 comprises 10 residues. The CDR3 reads CSASDRGQFF. CDR3 nucleotides: TGCAGTGCTAGCGACAGGGGGCAGTTCTTC.

V gene TRBV7-3 combines with J gene TRBJ2-5; TRBD1 matches 7 bases. Trimming cost V 5 bases and J 4 bases; bases outside gene matches: 4. This CDR3 has 13 residues. CDR1 is SGHTA and CDR2 is FQGTGA in the germline V gene. The CDR3 sequence is CASSRGQRETQYF. DNA of the CDR3: TGTGCCAGCAGCCGGGGACAGCGAGAGACCCAGTACTTC.

This clonotype was observed at least ten times. CDR3 nucleotides: TGTGCCACCAGCAGAGATTCGGCTAGCGGCTACAATGAGCAGTTCTTC. Encoded protein: CATSRDSASGYNEQFF. V usage is TRBV15 and J usage is TRBJ2-1; 7 bases map to TRBD2. The CDR3 consists of 16 residues. The ends lost 0 bases at V and 3 bases at J; junction bases unmatched: 5. Germline V gene sequence: CDR1 LNHNV, CDR2 YYDKDF (reference sequence).

This clonotype was detected ten times or more. The chain recombines TRBV20-1 with TRBJ1-5; 10 bases fit TRBD1. This CDR3 is 15 amino acids long. V was pared by 4 bases and J by 7 bases, with 10 bases of the junction left unmatched. CDR1 is DFQATT and CDR2 is SNEGSKA in the germline V gene (reference sequence). This chain's CDR3 is CSATSGTGEWQPQHF. CDR3 DNA sequence: TGCAGTGCTACCTCGGGGACAGGGGAGTGGCAGCCCCAGCATTTT.

This clonotype was seen at least ten times. This chain uses TRBV24-1 with TRBJ2-3; no reliable D call. Trimming cost V 4 bases and J 4 bases, with 11 bases left between them. The CDR3 covers 14 residues. Germline values: CDR1 KGHDR, CDR2 SFDVKD. CDR3 sequence reads: CATSDTLTADTQYF. The CDR3 DNA sequence: TGTGCCACCAGTGACACCCTGACTGCAGATACGCAGTATTTT.